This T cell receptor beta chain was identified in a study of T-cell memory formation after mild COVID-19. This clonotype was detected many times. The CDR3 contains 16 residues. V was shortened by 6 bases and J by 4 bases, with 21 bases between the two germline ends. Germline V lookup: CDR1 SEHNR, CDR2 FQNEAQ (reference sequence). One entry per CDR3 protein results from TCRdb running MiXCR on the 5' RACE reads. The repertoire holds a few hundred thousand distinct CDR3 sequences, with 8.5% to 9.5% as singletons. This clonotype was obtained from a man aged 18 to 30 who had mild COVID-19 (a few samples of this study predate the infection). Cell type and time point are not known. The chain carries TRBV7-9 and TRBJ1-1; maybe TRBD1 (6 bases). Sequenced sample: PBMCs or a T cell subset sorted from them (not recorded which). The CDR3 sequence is CASSSRNAGEGTEAFF. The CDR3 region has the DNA TGTGCCAGCAGTTCAAGAAATGCAGGGGAAGGCACTGAAGCTTTCTTT. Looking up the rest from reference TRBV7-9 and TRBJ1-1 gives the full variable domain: DTGVSQNPRHKITKRGQNVTFRCDPISEHNRLYWYRQTLGQGPEFLTYFQNEAQLEKSRLLSDRFSAERPKGSFSTLEIQRTEQGDSAMYLCASSSRNAGEGTEAFFGQGTRLTVV.